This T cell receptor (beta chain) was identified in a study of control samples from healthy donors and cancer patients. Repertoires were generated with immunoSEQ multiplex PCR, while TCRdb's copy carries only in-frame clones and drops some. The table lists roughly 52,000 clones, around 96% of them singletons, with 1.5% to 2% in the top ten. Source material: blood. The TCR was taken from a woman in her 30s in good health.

The CDR3 DNA is TGTGCCAGCAGTATGCAGGGGAATGAGCAGTTCTTC. It is translated as CASSMQGNEQFF. This sequence joins TRBV2 and TRBJ2-1, with D possibly TRBD1 on 6 matching bases. The CDR3 is 12 amino acids. The germline gives CDR1 SNHLY, CDR2 FYNNEI. Trimming pared 5 bases from V and 7 bases from J, leaving 9 bases between.